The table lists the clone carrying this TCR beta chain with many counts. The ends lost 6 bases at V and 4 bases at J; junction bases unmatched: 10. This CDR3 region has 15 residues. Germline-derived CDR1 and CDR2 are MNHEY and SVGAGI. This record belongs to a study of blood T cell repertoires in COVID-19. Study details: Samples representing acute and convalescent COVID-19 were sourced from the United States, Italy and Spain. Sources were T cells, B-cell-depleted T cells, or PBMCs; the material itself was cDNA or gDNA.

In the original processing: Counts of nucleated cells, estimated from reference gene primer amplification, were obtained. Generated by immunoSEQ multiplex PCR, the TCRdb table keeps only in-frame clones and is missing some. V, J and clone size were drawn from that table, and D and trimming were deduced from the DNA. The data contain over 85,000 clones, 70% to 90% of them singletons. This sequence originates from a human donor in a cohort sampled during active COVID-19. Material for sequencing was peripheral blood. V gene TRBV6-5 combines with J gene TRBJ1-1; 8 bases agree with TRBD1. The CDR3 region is CASRSQGAGSTEAFF. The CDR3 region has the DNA TGTGCCAGCAGGAGTCAGGGGGCAGGGAGCACTGAAGCTTTCTTT.